Listed below are T cell receptor beta chains from one sample, sequenced in a study of T cell changes during pregnancy in multiple sclerosis. Assay used: immunoSEQ multiplex PCR; TCRdb lists only in-frame clones, some missing. The sample includes 70,000 to 95,000 clones, around nine tenths of them seen just once. Specimen: CD4+ T cells from peripheral blood mononuclear cells, collected in the second trimester of pregnancy. These TCRs come from a female donor with multiple sclerosis, enrolled in a pregnancy study. Each CDR3 is given with its conserved first and last residue. The order of the fields is D gene, clone size, J gene, V gene, CDR3 DNA, CDR3 protein. A D gene is named only where the DNA matches it firmly. Not every row has a clone size; where given, it reads once, few, many or a size class.

D gene: .; clone size: .; J gene: TRBJ1-1; V gene: TRBV30; CDR3 DNA: TGTGCCTGGTGCGATTCCACTGAAGCTTTCTTT; CDR3 protein: CAWCDSTEAFF
D gene: .; clone size: .; J gene: TRBJ1-3; V gene: TRBV27; CDR3 DNA: TGTGCCAGCAGTTATCAAGGGGGTTTCTCTGGAAACACCATATATTTT; CDR3 protein: CASSYQGGFSGNTIYF
D gene: .; clone size: once; J gene: TRBJ2-7; V gene: TRBV27; CDR3 DNA: TGTGCCAGCAGTTTTCAATCCGACAAGAATTACGAGCAGTACTTC; CDR3 protein: CASSFQSDKNYEQYF
D gene: .; clone size: .; J gene: TRBJ1-4; V gene: TRBV25-1; CDR3 DNA: TGTGCCAGCAGCGCCAGAACCGAGGTATCCGAAGAAAAACTGTTTTTT; CDR3 protein: CASSARTEVSEEKLFF
D gene: .; clone size: .; J gene: TRBJ1-1; V gene: TRBV2; CDR3 DNA: TGTGCCAGCAGCCTAGGGGGGGAGAACACTGAAGCTTTCTTT; CDR3 protein: CASSLGGENTEAFF
D gene: .; clone size: .; J gene: TRBJ2-6; V gene: TRBV9; CDR3 DNA: TGTGCCACCTCAAAGCGACTCTCTGGGGCCAACGTCCTGACTTTC; CDR3 protein: CATSKRLSGANVLTF
D gene: TRBD2; clone size: .; J gene: TRBJ2-4; V gene: TRBV19; CDR3 DNA: TGTGCCAGTAGCACTAGCGGGGCCTCTCAAAACATTCAGTACTTC; CDR3 protein: CASSTSGASQNIQYF
D gene: .; clone size: .; J gene: TRBJ2-6; V gene: TRBV4-1; CDR3 DNA: TGCGCCAGCAGCCTACAGGGCTCAGGCGGGGCCAACGTCCTGACTTTC; CDR3 protein: CASSLQGSGGANVLTF
D gene: .; clone size: .; J gene: TRBJ1-3; V gene: TRBV18; CDR3 DNA: TGTGCCAGCTCACCACGGATAGGGCAGGGCTCTGGAAACACCATATATTTT; CDR3 protein: CASSPRIGQGSGNTIYF
D gene: TRBD1; clone size: .; J gene: TRBJ2-2; V gene: TRBV6-1; CDR3 DNA: TGTGCCAGCAGGTCGACAGGGGGGACCGGGGAGCTGTTTTTT; CDR3 protein: CASRSTGGTGELFF
D gene: TRBD2; clone size: .; J gene: TRBJ2-1; V gene: TRBV15; CDR3 DNA: TGTGCCACCAGCTTTACCCTAGCGGGAGCATCTGAGCAGTTCTTC; CDR3 protein: CATSFTLAGASEQFF
D gene: TRBD1; clone size: .; J gene: TRBJ2-1; V gene: TRBV11-3; CDR3 DNA: TGTGCCAGCAGCCGACAGGGGGACTACAATGAGCAGTTCTTC; CDR3 protein: CASSRQGDYNEQFF
D gene: .; clone size: once; J gene: TRBJ1-5; V gene: TRBV30; CDR3 DNA: TGTGCCTGGAGGGGGCCGGCGGGCAATCAGCCCCAGCATTTT; CDR3 protein: CAWRGPAGNQPQHF
D gene: .; clone size: .; J gene: TRBJ1-4; V gene: TRBV7-3; CDR3 DNA: TGTGCCAGCTCCAGGGGCATTGGGGAAAAACTGTTTTTT; CDR3 protein: CASSRGIGEKLFF
D gene: TRBD2; clone size: .; J gene: TRBJ2-7; V gene: TRBV10-3; CDR3 DNA: TGTGCCACCAGTCCACCGACGGGGGGCTCCTACGAGCAGTACTTC; CDR3 protein: CATSPPTGGSYEQYF
D gene: .; clone size: .; J gene: TRBJ2-5; V gene: TRBV19; CDR3 DNA: TGTGCCAGTAGTATAGGGAGACAAGAGACCCAGTACTTC; CDR3 protein: CASSIGRQETQYF
D gene: .; clone size: .; J gene: TRBJ1-1; V gene: TRBV29-1; CDR3 DNA: TGCAGCGTTTGGGCACAGGGTGGAACTGAAGCTTTCTTT; CDR3 protein: CSVWAQGGTEAFF
D gene: TRBD2; clone size: .; J gene: TRBJ2-1; V gene: TRBV6-4; CDR3 DNA: TGTGCCAGCAGTCCCATCTCTGGACTAGGCCAGTTCTTC; CDR3 protein: CASSPISGLGQFF
D gene: .; clone size: once; J gene: TRBJ1-2; V gene: TRBV19; CDR3 DNA: TGTGCCAGTAGGCGGGGTGACTATGGCTACACCTTC; CDR3 protein: CASRRGDYGYTF
D gene: TRBD1; clone size: .; J gene: TRBJ2-5; V gene: TRBV7-7; CDR3 DNA: TGTGCCAGCAGCCCCCAGGGGGTTCAAGAGACCCAGTACTTC; CDR3 protein: CASSPQGVQETQYF
D gene: .; clone size: .; J gene: TRBJ2-5; V gene: TRBV28; CDR3 DNA: TGTGCCAGCAGTTTCCGGGCGGGTGAGACCCAGTACTTC; CDR3 protein: CASSFRAGETQYF
D gene: TRBD1; clone size: .; J gene: TRBJ1-1; V gene: TRBV18; CDR3 DNA: TGTGCCAGCTCACGTACAGGGGTGACTGAAGCTTTCTTT; CDR3 protein: CASSRTGVTEAFF
D gene: TRBD1; clone size: .; J gene: TRBJ2-1; V gene: TRBV19; CDR3 DNA: TGTGCCAGTAGTCTGGGGACAGGGGGCAAGAATGAGCAGTTCTTC; CDR3 protein: CASSLGTGGKNEQFF
D gene: TRBD1; clone size: .; J gene: TRBJ1-3; V gene: TRBV10-3; CDR3 DNA: TGTGCCATCAGCCGACAGACAGGGCCTTCGGGTACTGGAAACACCATATATTTT; CDR3 protein: CAISRQTGPSGTGNTIYF
D gene: TRBD2; clone size: .; J gene: TRBJ2-1; V gene: TRBV9; CDR3 DNA: TGTGCCAGCAGCGTAGTGGCTAGCGGAAACAATGAGCAGTTCTTC; CDR3 protein: CASSVVASGNNEQFF
D gene: .; clone size: .; J gene: TRBJ2-7; V gene: TRBV28; CDR3 DNA: TGTGCCAGCAGTTTACCCCCAGGGTACGAGCAGTACTTC; CDR3 protein: CASSLPPGYEQYF
D gene: .; clone size: .; J gene: TRBJ1-5; V gene: TRBV27; CDR3 DNA: TGTGCCAGCAGTTTACAGGGTCGAGGATGGCCCCAGCATTTT; CDR3 protein: CASSLQGRGWPQHF
D gene: TRBD1; clone size: .; J gene: TRBJ1-4; V gene: TRBV6-1; CDR3 DNA: TGTGCCAGCAGTGAAATACGGACAGGGAATGAAAAACTGTTTTTT; CDR3 protein: CASSEIRTGNEKLFF
D gene: TRBD2; clone size: .; J gene: TRBJ2-1; V gene: TRBV29-1; CDR3 DNA: TGCAGCGTTGCGGGACTAGAGGGATACAATGAGCAGTTCTTC; CDR3 protein: CSVAGLEGYNEQFF
D gene: .; clone size: .; J gene: TRBJ1-6; V gene: TRBV28; CDR3 DNA: TGTGCCAGCAGCCAAGACAGAAAACCTTCGAATTCACCCCTCCACTTT; CDR3 protein: CASSQDRKPSNSPLHF
D gene: TRBD1; clone size: .; J gene: TRBJ2-7; V gene: TRBV19; CDR3 DNA: TGTGCCAGTAGTCGGACAGGGGGCGCAACTTACGAGCAGTACTTC; CDR3 protein: CASSRTGGATYEQYF
D gene: TRBD1; clone size: .; J gene: TRBJ2-1; V gene: TRBV19; CDR3 DNA: TGTGCCAGTAGTATAAAGGGACAGGGACTCAGCTCCTACAATGAGCAGTTCTTC; CDR3 protein: CASSIKGQGLSSYNEQFF
D gene: TRBD2; clone size: .; J gene: TRBJ2-2; V gene: TRBV10-3; CDR3 DNA: TGTGCCATCAGTGAGTCACTAGCGGTTATCACCGGGGAGCTGTTTTTT; CDR3 protein: CAISESLAVITGELFF
D gene: .; clone size: once; J gene: TRBJ2-7; V gene: TRBV11-1; CDR3 DNA: TGTGCCAGCAGCCCTTATGTAGACTACGAGCAGTACTTC; CDR3 protein: CASSPYVDYEQYF
D gene: .; clone size: .; J gene: TRBJ2-7; V gene: TRBV11-3; CDR3 DNA: TGTGCCAGCAGCTTAGATCTAGGGGGTGATCGCTCCTACGAGCAGTACTTC; CDR3 protein: CASSLDLGGDRSYEQYF
D gene: .; clone size: .; J gene: TRBJ1-1; V gene: TRBV11-2; CDR3 DNA: TGTGCCAGCAGCTTTACCAGGAACACTGAAGCTTTCTTT; CDR3 protein: CASSFTRNTEAFF
D gene: .; clone size: .; J gene: TRBJ2-2; V gene: TRBV9; CDR3 DNA: TGTGCCAGCAGCGTAGATCGCGGGGAGCTGTTTTTT; CDR3 protein: CASSVDRGELFF
D gene: .; clone size: .; J gene: TRBJ1-1; V gene: TRBV5-1; CDR3 DNA: TGCGCCAGCAGGGGAGGGATAATGAACACTGAAGCTTTCTTT; CDR3 protein: CASRGGIMNTEAFF
D gene: .; clone size: .; J gene: TRBJ1-1; V gene: TRBV6-1; CDR3 DNA: TGTGCCAGCAGTCTCACACAGAACACTGAAGCTTTCTTT; CDR3 protein: CASSLTQNTEAFF
D gene: TRBD2; clone size: .; J gene: TRBJ2-3; V gene: TRBV9; CDR3 DNA: TGTGCCAGCAGCGTAGCTCTAGCGGGGATGATATCAGATACGCAGTATTTT; CDR3 protein: CASSVALAGMISDTQYF
D gene: TRBD1; clone size: once; J gene: TRBJ2-7; V gene: TRBV10-3; CDR3 DNA: TGTGCCATCAGTGAGGGACAGGGGTACGAGCAGTACTTC; CDR3 protein: CAISEGQGYEQYF
D gene: TRBD2; clone size: .; J gene: TRBJ2-1; V gene: TRBV5-1; CDR3 DNA: TGCGCCAGCAGCTTGGCCCCACTAGCGGGAGTTGAAGAGCAGTTCTTC; CDR3 protein: CASSLAPLAGVEEQFF
D gene: .; clone size: .; J gene: TRBJ2-1; V gene: TRBV28; CDR3 DNA: TGTGCCAGCAGCACAGACAGGTTAAGCTACAATGAGCAGTTCTTC; CDR3 protein: CASSTDRLSYNEQFF
D gene: TRBD1; clone size: .; J gene: TRBJ1-3; V gene: TRBV6-5; CDR3 DNA: TGTGCCAGCAGTTATGGACAGGGGCGGAACACCATATATTTT; CDR3 protein: CASSYGQGRNTIYF
D gene: .; clone size: .; J gene: TRBJ1-6; V gene: TRBV5-5; CDR3 DNA: TGTGCCAGCAGCTTACCAGGGCCAGGGAATTCACCCCTCCACTTT; CDR3 protein: CASSLPGPGNSPLHF
D gene: .; clone size: few; J gene: TRBJ1-1; V gene: TRBV30; CDR3 DNA: TGTGCCTGGAGGATGATAGCACAGGGCAAAGCTTTCTTT; CDR3 protein: CAWRMIAQGKAFF
D gene: TRBD1; clone size: .; J gene: TRBJ2-5; V gene: TRBV29-1; CDR3 DNA: TGCAGCGTCTCTGGACAGGGAGTAGTAGAGACCCAGTACTTC; CDR3 protein: CSVSGQGVVETQYF
D gene: TRBD2; clone size: .; J gene: TRBJ2-5; V gene: TRBV5-1; CDR3 DNA: TGCGCCAGCAGCTTGGTACTAGCGGGGCAAGAGACCCAGTACTTC; CDR3 protein: CASSLVLAGQETQYF
D gene: .; clone size: .; J gene: TRBJ2-1; V gene: TRBV4-2; CDR3 DNA: TGTGCCAGCAGCCCCCGTCAGGGGATCAATGAGCAGTTCTTC; CDR3 protein: CASSPRQGINEQFF
D gene: .; clone size: .; J gene: TRBJ1-2; V gene: TRBV4-1; CDR3 DNA: TGCGCCAGCAGGTCTATTAGGGGTGCTAACTATGGCTACACCTTC; CDR3 protein: CASRSIRGANYGYTF
D gene: .; clone size: once; J gene: TRBJ1-1; V gene: TRBV28; CDR3 DNA: TGTGCCACCGAGTTCACTGAAGCTTTCTTT; CDR3 protein: CATEFTEAFF
D gene: .; clone size: .; J gene: TRBJ1-2; V gene: TRBV2; CDR3 DNA: TGTGCCAGCAGTGACACCCGGACAGTCCTATTC; CDR3 protein: CASSDTRTVLF
D gene: TRBD1; clone size: .; J gene: TRBJ1-4; V gene: TRBV6-1; CDR3 DNA: TGTGCCAGCAGGGATCGGGACAGGAGGTATTTT; CDR3 protein: CASRDRDRRYF
D gene: .; clone size: .; J gene: TRBJ2-2; V gene: TRBV5-1; CDR3 DNA: TGCGCCAGCAGCTTTGGACAGTCGAACACCGGGGAGCTGTTTTTT; CDR3 protein: CASSFGQSNTGELFF
D gene: TRBD1; clone size: .; J gene: TRBJ2-7; V gene: TRBV7-3; CDR3 DNA: TGTGCCAGCAGCTTATCGGACAGGGGTGGGGAGCAGTACTTC; CDR3 protein: CASSLSDRGGEQYF
D gene: .; clone size: .; J gene: TRBJ2-1; V gene: TRBV5-6; CDR3 DNA: TGTGCCAGCAGCTTTCCGGTCGACAATGAGCAGTTCTTC; CDR3 protein: CASSFPVDNEQFF
D gene: .; clone size: .; J gene: TRBJ2-7; V gene: TRBV2; CDR3 DNA: TGTGCCAGCAGTAGGGGGGGGGCGGAGTACGAGCAGTACTTC; CDR3 protein: CASSRGGAEYEQYF
D gene: TRBD1; clone size: .; J gene: TRBJ1-4; V gene: TRBV4-1; CDR3 DNA: TGCGCCAGCAGCCTTCGTAGAGGGACAGGAACTAATGAAAAACTGTTTTTT; CDR3 protein: CASSLRRGTGTNEKLFF
D gene: TRBD1; clone size: .; J gene: TRBJ1-2; V gene: TRBV5-1; CDR3 DNA: TGCGCCAGCAGTTTAGGACAGGTAGACTATGGCTACACCTTC; CDR3 protein: CASSLGQVDYGYTF
D gene: TRBD2; clone size: .; J gene: TRBJ2-6; V gene: TRBV6-1; CDR3 DNA: TGTGCCAGCAGTGCACTAGCGGGAGGCCCCTCTGGGGCCAACGTCCTGACTTTC; CDR3 protein: CASSALAGGPSGANVLTF